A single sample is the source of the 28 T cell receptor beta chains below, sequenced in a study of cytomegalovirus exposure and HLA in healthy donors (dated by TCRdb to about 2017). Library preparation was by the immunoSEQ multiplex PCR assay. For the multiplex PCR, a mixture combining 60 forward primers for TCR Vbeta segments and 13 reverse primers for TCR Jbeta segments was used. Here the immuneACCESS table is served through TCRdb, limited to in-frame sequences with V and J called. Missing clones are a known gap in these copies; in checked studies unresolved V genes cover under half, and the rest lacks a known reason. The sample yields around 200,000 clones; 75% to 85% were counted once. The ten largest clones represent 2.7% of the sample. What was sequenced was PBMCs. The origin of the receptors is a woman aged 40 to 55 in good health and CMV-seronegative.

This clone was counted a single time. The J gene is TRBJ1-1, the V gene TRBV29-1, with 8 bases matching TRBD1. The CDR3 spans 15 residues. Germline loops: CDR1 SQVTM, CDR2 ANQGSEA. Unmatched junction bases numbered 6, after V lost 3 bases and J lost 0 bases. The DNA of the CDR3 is TGCAGCGTTGAGGGGGGCAGGGGGCTGAACACTGAAGCTTTCTTT. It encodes CSVEGGRGLNTEAFF.

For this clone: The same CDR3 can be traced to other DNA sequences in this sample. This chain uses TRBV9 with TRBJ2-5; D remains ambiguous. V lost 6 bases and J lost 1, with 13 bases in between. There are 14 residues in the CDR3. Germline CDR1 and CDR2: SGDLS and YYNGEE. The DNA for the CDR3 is TGTGCCAGCATCCAGTCATACAGCCAAGAGACCCAGTACTTC. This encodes CASIQSYSQETQYF.

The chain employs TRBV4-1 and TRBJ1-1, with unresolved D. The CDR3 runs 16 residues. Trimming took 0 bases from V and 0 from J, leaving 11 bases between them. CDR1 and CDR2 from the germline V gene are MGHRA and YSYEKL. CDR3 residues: CASSQDVAPLNTEAFF. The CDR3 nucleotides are TGCGCCAGCAGCCAAGACGTTGCGCCGCTGAACACTGAAGCTTTCTTT.

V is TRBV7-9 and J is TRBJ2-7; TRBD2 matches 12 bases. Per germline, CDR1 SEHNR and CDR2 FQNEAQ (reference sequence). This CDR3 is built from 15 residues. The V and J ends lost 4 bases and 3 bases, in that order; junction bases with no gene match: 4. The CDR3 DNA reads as TGTGCCAGCAGCTCGGGACTAGCGGGCGACTACGAGCAGTACTTC. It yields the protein CASSSGLAGDYEQYF.

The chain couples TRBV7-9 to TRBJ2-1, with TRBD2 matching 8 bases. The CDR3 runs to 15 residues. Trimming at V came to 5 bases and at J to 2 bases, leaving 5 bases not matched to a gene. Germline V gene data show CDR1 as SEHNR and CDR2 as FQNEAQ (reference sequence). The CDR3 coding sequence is TGTGCCAGCAGCCAAAGCGGGGGAGCCTACAATGAGCAGTTCTTC. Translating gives CASSQSGGAYNEQFF.

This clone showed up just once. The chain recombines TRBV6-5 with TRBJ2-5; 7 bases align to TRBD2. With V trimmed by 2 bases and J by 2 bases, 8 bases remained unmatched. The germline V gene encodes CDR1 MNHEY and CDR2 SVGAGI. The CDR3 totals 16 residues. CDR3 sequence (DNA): TGTGCCAGCAGTTACAACCTAGCGGTAGCACAAGAGACCCAGTACTTC. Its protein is CASSYNLAVAQETQYF.

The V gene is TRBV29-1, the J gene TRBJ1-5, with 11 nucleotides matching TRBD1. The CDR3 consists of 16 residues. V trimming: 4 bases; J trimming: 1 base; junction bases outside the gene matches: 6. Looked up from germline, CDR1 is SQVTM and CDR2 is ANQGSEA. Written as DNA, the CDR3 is TGCAGCGTTGGGACAGGGGGCGGGAGAAGCAATCAGCCCCAGCATTTT. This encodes CSVGTGGGRSNQPQHF. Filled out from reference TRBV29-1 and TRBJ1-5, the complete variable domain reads SAVISQKPSRDICQRGTSLTIQCQVDSQVTMMFWYRQQPGQSLTLIATANQGSEATYESGFVIDKFPISRPNLTFSTLTVSNMSPEDSSIYLCSVGTGGGRSNQPQHFGDGTRLSIL.

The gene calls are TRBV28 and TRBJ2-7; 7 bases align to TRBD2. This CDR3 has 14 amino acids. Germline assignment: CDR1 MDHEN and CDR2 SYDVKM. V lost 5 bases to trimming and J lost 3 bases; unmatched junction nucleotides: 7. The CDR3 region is CASSQGGAFYEQYF. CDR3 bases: TGTGCCAGCAGTCAGGGAGGGGCCTTCTACGAGCAGTACTTC.

The CDR3 DNA reads TGCACCAGCAGCCAAGTGAGACTAGCGGGATCCGATACGCAGTATTTT. Encoded protein: CTSSQVRLAGSDTQYF. This chain uses TRBV1 with TRBJ2-3; the table assigns TRBD2, which was not confirmed against the DNA. TRBV1 is noted as a pseudogene. The CDR3 loop spans 16 amino acids.

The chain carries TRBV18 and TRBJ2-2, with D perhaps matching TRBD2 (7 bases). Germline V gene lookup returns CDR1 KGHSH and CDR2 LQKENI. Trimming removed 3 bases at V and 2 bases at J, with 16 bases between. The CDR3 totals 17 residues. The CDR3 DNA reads TGTGCCAGCTCACCGCTTAACGGGGGGCGAAACACCGGGGAGCTGTTTTTT. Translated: CASSPLNGGRNTGELFF. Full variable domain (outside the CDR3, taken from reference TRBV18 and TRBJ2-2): NAGVMQNPRHLVRRRGQEARLRCSPMKGHSHVYWYRQLPEEGLKFMVYLQKENIIDESGMPKERFSAEFPKEGPSILRIQQVVRGDSAAYFCASSPLNGGRNTGELFFGEGSRLTVL.

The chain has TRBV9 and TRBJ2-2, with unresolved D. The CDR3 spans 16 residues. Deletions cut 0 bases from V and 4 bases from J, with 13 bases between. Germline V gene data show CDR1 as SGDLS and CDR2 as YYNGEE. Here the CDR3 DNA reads TGTGCCAGCAGCGTAGCTAGGCTAACTACCACCGGGGAGCTGTTTTTT. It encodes CASSVARLTTTGELFF.

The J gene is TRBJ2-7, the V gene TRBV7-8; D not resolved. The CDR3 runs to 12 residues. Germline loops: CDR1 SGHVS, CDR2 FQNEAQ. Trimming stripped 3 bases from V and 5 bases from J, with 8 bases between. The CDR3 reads CASSFRRDEQYF. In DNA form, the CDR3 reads TGTGCCAGCAGCTTCCGCCGGGACGAGCAGTACTTC.

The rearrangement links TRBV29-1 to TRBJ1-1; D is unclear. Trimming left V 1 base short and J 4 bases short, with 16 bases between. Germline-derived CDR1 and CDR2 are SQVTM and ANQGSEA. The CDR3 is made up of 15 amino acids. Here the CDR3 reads CSVEVLGGVVTEAFF. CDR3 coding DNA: TGCAGCGTTGAAGTCCTGGGAGGAGTTGTCACTGAAGCTTTCTTT.

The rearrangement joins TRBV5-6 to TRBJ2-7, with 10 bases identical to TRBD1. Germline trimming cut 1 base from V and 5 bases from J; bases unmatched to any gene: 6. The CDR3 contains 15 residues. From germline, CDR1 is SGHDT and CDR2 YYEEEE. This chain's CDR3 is CASSLPGQGMDEQYF. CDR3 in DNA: TGTGCCAGCAGCTTGCCGGGACAGGGGATGGACGAGCAGTACTTC. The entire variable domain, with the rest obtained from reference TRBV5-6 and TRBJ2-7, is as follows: DAGVTQSPTHLIKTRGQQVTLRCSPKSGHDTVSWYQQALGQGPQFIFQYYEEEERQRGNFPDRFSGHQFPNYSSELNVNALLLGDSALYLCASSLPGQGMDEQYFGPGTRLTVT.

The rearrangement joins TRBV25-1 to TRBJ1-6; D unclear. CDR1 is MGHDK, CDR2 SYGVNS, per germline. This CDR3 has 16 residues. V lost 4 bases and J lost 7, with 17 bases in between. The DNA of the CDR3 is TGTGCCAGCAGTGGAGTATCCGGACTACGGAATTCACCCCTCCACTTT. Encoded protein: CASSGVSGLRNSPLHF. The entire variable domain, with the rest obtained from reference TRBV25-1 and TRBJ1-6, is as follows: EADIYQTPRYLVIGTGKKITLECSQTMGHDKMYWYQQDPGMELHLIHYSYGVNSTEKGDLSSESTVSRIRTEHFPLTLESARPSHTSQYLCASSGVSGLRNSPLHFGNGTRLTVT.

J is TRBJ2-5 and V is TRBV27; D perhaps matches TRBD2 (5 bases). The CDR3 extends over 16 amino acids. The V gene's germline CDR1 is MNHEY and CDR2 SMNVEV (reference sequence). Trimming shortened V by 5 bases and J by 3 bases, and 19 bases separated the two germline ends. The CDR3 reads CASSTRGSTREETQYF. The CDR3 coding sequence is TGTGCCAGCAGTACACGGGGTTCGACTCGAGAAGAGACCCAGTACTTC.

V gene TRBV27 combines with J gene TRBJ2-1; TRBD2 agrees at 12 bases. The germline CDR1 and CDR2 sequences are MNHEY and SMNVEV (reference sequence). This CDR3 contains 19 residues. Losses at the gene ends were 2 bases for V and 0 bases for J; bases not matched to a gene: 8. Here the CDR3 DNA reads TGTGCCAGCAGTTTAATATTGCTAGCGGGAGGGCCCTCCTACAATGAGCAGTTCTTC. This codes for CASSLILLAGGPSYNEQFF.

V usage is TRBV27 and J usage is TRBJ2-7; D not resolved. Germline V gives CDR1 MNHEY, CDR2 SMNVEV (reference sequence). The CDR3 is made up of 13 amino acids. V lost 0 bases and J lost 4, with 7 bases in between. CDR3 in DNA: TGTGCCAGCAGTTTATCCCCACGGTACGAGCAGTACTTC. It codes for CASSLSPRYEQYF.

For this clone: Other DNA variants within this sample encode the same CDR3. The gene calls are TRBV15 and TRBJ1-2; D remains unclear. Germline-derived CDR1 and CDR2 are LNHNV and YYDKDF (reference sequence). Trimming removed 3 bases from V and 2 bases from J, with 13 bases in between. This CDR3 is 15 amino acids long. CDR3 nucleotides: TGTGCCACCAGCAGGGTTGGATCAGGAAACTATGGCTACACCTTC. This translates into CATSRVGSGNYGYTF.

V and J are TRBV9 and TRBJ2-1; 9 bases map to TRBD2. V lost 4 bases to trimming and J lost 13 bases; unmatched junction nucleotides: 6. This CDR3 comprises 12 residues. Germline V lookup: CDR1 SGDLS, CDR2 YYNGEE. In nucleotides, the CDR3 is TGTGCCAGCAGCCCGGGACTAGCTATCCAGTTCTTC. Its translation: CASSPGLAIQFF.

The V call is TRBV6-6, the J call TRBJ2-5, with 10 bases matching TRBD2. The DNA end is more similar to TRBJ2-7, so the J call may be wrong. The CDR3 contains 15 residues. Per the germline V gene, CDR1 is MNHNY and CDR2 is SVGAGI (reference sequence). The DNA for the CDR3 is TGTGCCAGCACCCAGACCGGACTAGCGGTTTACGAGCAGTACTTC. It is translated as CASTQTGLAVYEQYF.

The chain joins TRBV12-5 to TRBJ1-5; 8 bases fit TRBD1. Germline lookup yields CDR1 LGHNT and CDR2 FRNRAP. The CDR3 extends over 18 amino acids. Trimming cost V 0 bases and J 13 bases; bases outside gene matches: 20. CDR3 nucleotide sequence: TGTGCTAGTGGTTTGGTGGTATGGGACAGGCGAGCCACTTTCTCACAGCATTTT. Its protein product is CASGLVVWDRRATFSQHF.

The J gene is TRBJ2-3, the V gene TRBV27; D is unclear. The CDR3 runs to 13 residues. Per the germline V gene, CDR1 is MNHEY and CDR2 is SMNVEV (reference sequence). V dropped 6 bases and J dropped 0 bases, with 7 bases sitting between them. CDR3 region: CASSEASTDTQYF. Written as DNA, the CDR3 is TGTGCCAGCAGCGAAGCTAGCACAGATACGCAGTATTTT.

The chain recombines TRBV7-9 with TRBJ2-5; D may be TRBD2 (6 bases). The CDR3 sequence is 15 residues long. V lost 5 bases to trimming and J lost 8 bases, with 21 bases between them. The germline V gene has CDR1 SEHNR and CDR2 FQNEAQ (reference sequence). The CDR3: CASSIHRTTRETQYF. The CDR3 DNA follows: TGTGCCAGCAGCATCCACAGGACTACGAGAGAAACCCAGTACTTC.

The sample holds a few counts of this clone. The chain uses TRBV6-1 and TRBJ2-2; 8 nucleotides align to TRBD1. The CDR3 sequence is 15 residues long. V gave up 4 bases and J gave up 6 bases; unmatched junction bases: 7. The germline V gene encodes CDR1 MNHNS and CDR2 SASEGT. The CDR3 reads CASSGRTGWAGELFF. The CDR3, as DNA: TGTGCCAGCAGTGGCCGGACAGGGTGGGCCGGGGAGCTGTTTTTT.

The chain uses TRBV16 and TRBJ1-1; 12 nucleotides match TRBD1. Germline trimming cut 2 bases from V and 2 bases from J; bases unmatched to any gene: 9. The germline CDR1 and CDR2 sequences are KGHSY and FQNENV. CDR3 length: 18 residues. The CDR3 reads CASSQTGTGGMTNTEAFF. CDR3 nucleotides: TGTGCCAGCAGCCAAACCGGGACAGGGGGCATGACAAACACTGAAGCTTTCTTT.

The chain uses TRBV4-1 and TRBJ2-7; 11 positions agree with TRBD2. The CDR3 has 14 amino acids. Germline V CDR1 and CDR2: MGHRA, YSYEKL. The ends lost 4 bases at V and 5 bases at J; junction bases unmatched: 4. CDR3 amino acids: CASSLAGGPNEQYF. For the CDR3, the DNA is TGCGCCAGCAGCCTAGCGGGAGGGCCAAACGAGCAGTACTTC.

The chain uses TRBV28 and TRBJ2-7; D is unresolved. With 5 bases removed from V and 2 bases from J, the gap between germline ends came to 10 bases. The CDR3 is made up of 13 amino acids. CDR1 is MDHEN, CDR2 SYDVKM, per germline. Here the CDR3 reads CASSTTSPYEQYF. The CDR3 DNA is TGTGCCAGCAGTACAACGTCCCCCTACGAGCAGTACTTC.